Below are 15 T cell receptor beta chains sequenced from a single sample in a study of early T cells in non-severe SARS-CoV-2 infection. A single record per CDR3 protein comes from TCRdb applying MiXCR to the 5' RACE reads. The sample has around 75,000 distinct CDR3 sequences, roughly 10% seen once. The source material was whole blood. These receptors were collected from an adult who was a healthcare worker with PCR-confirmed SARS-CoV-2 infection or an uninfected control (not recorded which).

There are many counts of this clonotype. This chain links TRBV20-1 with TRBJ2-7; D is unresolved. Trimming removed 6 bases at V and 4 bases at J, with 19 bases between. This CDR3 spans 14 amino acids. Germline-derived CDR1 and CDR2 are DFQATT and SNEGSKA (reference sequence). The CDR3 DNA sequence: TGCAGTGCAATAAATCCGGGTGGCAGTTACGAGCAGTACTTC. This translates into CSAINPGGSYEQYF.

This clonotype appeared a few times. The chain recombines TRBV19 with TRBJ2-3; D remains unclear. Germline V lookup: CDR1 LNHDA, CDR2 SQIVND (reference sequence). The CDR3 loop spans 12 amino acids. V dropped 6 bases and J dropped 6 bases, with 10 bases sitting between them. CDR3 sequence reads: CASSHRPDTQYF. As DNA, the CDR3 is TGTGCCAGTAGCCACAGACCCGATACGCAGTATTTT.

This clonotype has a count of ten or more. The chain combines TRBV7-9 with TRBJ2-2; 9 bases map to TRBD1. Germline V lookup: CDR1 SEHNR, CDR2 FQNEAQ (reference sequence). V was clipped by 8 bases and J by 0 bases; unmatched bases: 10. The CDR3 is 17 amino acids. The DNA of the CDR3 is TGTGCCAGCGCCGACAGGGGGGTGGATCCGAACACCGGGGAGCTGTTTTTT. Translated: CASADRGVDPNTGELFF.

This clonotype was counted ten times or more. This chain links TRBV25-1 with TRBJ2-2; 10 positions match TRBD1. The CDR3 is 19 residues long. V was clipped by 4 bases and J by 1 base; unmatched bases: 12. Per the germline V gene, CDR1 is MGHDK and CDR2 is SYGVNS. DNA of the CDR3: TGTGCCAGCAGTGCGCGGACAGGGGGTCTTCTCTTGAACACCGGGGAGCTGTTTTTT. Translation gives CASSARTGGLLLNTGELFF.

This clonotype was counted at least ten times. The chain is built from TRBV24-1 and TRBJ1-2; D remains unclear. V lost 4 bases, J lost 2 bases, and 4 bases lay in between. This CDR3 has 12 amino acids. Looked up from germline, CDR1 is KGHDR and CDR2 is SFDVKD. CDR3 nucleotide sequence: TGTGCCACCAGTGACACGAACTATGGCTACACCTTC. Its protein product is CATSDTNYGYTF.

The chain links TRBV4-1 to TRBJ2-1; 9 bases line up with TRBD2. The ends lost 3 bases at V and 9 bases at J; junction bases unmatched: 6. Germline loops: CDR1 MGHRA, CDR2 YSYEKL. The CDR3 length is 14 residues. CDR3 amino acids: CASSQGLAAVEQFF. Here the CDR3 DNA reads TGCGCCAGCAGCCAGGGACTAGCAGCGGTTGAGCAGTTCTTC.

This clonotype was seen repeatedly, ten times or more. The chain combines TRBV20-1 with TRBJ1-2; maybe TRBD1 (5 bases). V was pared by 3 bases and J by 1 base, with 15 bases between. Looked up from germline, CDR1 is DFQATT and CDR2 is SNEGSKA (reference sequence). The CDR3 totals 15 residues. As DNA, the CDR3 is TGCAGTGCTAGTGACCGGGACCCACGTAACTATGGCTACACCTTC. It is translated as CSASDRDPRNYGYTF.

Many counts were recorded for this clonotype. This chain connects TRBV7-2 to TRBJ2-3, with D unclear. V lost 5 bases and J 2 bases, leaving 8 bases between the germline ends. Germline CDR1 and CDR2: SGHTA and FQGNSA. CDR3 length: 13 residues. The DNA for the CDR3 is TGTGCCAGCAGCCCATACTCCACAGATACGCAGTATTTT. This codes for CASSPYSTDTQYF.

This chain uses TRBV5-5 with TRBJ1-6; possibly TRBD1 for D (5 bases). V was shortened by 4 bases and J by 14 bases, with 19 bases between the two germline ends. CDR3 length equals 14 residues. Germline CDR1 and CDR2: SGHKS and YYEKEE (reference sequence). DNA of the CDR3: TGTGCCAGCAGCCCGGGACCTCTCGTCGGGACCCTCCACTTT. Translating gives CASSPGPLVGTLHF.

The chain recombines TRBV10-2 with TRBJ2-7; 12 nucleotides agree with TRBD2. This CDR3 region has 14 residues. Looked up from germline, CDR1 is WSHSY and CDR2 is SAAADI. V was pared by 7 bases and J by 4 bases, with 5 bases of the junction left unmatched. CDR3 loop: CASNLAGGPYEQYF. The CDR3, as DNA: TGCGCCAGCAACCTAGCGGGAGGGCCGTACGAGCAGTACTTC.

The CDR3 is CSVDLFGTSGGYTF. The CDR3 bases are TGCAGCGTTGACCTTTTTGGGACTAGCGGGGGCTACACCTTC. The chain couples TRBV29-1 to TRBJ1-2; possible D gene TRBD1, 5 bases. V dropped 3 bases and J dropped 8 bases, with 19 bases sitting between them. The V gene's germline CDR1 is SQVTM and CDR2 ANQGSEA. The CDR3 contains 14 residues.

This clonotype was picked up many times. The rearrangement joins TRBV7-6 to TRBJ2-3; TRBD2 is a possible D gene (5 bases). Between the trimmed V and J ends, which lost 5 bases and 7 bases, there was a span of 13 bases. Per the germline V gene, CDR1 is SGHVS and CDR2 is FNYEAQ. This CDR3 comprises 13 residues. CDR3 sequence reads: CASSRGLLNTQYF. In DNA, the CDR3 is TGTGCCAGCAGCCGCGGACTGCTTAATACGCAGTATTTT.

V gene TRBV10-2 combines with J gene TRBJ1-1; the D is unclear. Per the germline V gene, CDR1 is WSHSY and CDR2 is SAAADI. This CDR3 contains 14 residues. Trimming cost V 3 bases and J 1 base, with 9 bases left between them. The CDR3 reads CASSEVAENTEAFF. The CDR3 DNA follows: TGCGCCAGCAGTGAAGTAGCAGAGAACACTGAAGCTTTCTTT.

This clonotype was detected ten times or more. The chain has TRBV10-3 and TRBJ2-1; 11 bases are shared with TRBD2. The CDR3 totals 18 residues. Germline lookup yields CDR1 ENHRY and CDR2 SYGVKD. Unmatched junction bases numbered 11, after V lost 5 bases and J lost 2 bases. As DNA, the CDR3 is TGTGCCATCAGTCCGGGACTAGCGGCCTCCTTAGCCTACAATGAGCAGTTCTTC. Protein sequence: CAISPGLAASLAYNEQFF.

This clonotype was recorded at least ten times. The chain uses TRBV24-1 and TRBJ2-3, with TRBD1 as a possible D gene (5 bases). Between the trimmed V and J ends, which lost 5 bases and 0 bases, there was a span of 14 bases. Germline CDR1 is KGHDR and CDR2 is SFDVKD. There are 16 residues in the CDR3. The chain's CDR3 is CATSAPDTLSTDTQYF. For the CDR3, the DNA is TGTGCCACCAGTGCCCCGGACACGCTTAGCACAGATACGCAGTATTTT.